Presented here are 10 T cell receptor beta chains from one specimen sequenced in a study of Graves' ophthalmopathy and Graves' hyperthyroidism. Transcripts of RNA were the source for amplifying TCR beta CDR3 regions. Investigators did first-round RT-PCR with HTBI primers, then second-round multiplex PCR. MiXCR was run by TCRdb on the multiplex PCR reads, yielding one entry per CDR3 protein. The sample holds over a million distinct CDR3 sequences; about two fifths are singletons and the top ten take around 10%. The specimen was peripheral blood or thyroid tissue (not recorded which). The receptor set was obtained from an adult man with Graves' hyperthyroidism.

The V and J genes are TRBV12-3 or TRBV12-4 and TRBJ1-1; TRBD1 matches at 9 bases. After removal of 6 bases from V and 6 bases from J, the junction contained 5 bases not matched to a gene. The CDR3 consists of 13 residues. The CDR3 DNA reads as TGTGCCAGCAGCCGCCGGACAGGGGCTGAAGCTTTCTTT. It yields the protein CASSRRTGAEAFF.

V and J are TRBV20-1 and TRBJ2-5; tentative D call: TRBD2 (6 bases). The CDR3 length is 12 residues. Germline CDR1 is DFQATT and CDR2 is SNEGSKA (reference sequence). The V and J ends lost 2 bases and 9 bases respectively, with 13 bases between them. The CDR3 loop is CSARRGNQPQYF. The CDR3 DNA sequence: TGCAGTGCTAGACGGGGGAATCAGCCCCAGTACTTC.

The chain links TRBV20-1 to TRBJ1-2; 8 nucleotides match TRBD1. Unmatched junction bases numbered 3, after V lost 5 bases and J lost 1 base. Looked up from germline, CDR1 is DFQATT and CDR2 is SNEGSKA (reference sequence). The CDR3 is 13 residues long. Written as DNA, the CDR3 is TGCAGTGCTTGGGACAGGAGTAACTATGGCTACACCTTC. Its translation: CSAWDRSNYGYTF.

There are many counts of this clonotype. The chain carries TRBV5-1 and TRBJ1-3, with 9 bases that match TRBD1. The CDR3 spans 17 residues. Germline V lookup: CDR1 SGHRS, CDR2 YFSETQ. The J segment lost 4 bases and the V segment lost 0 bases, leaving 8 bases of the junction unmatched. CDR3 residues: CASSLAGTGSAGNTIYF. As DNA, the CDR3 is TGCGCCAGCAGCTTGGCCGGGACAGGGTCGGCGGGAAACACCATATATTTT.

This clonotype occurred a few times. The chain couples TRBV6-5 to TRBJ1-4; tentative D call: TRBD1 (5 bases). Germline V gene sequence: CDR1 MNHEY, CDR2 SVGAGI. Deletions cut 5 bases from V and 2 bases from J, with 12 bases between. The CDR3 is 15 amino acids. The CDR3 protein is CASSQGLGTNEKLFF. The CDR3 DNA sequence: TGTGCCAGCAGTCAGGGCCTGGGGACTAATGAAAAACTGTTTTTT.

CDR3 region: CASVREGYNEQFF. CDR3 coding DNA: TGTGCCAGCGTGCGGGAGGGCTACAATGAGCAGTTCTTC. The gene calls are TRBV25-1 and TRBJ2-1, with 9 bases identical to TRBD2. The germline V gene encodes CDR1 MGHDK and CDR2 SYGVNS. V shed 8 bases, J shed 3 bases, and the junction held 2 bases outside the gene matches. The CDR3 loop spans 13 amino acids.

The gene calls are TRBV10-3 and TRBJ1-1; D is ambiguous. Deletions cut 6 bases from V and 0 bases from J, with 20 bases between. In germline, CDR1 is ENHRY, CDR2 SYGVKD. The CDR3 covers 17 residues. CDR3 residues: CAISVDGLRRMNTEAFF. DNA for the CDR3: TGTGCCATCAGCGTTGATGGACTAAGACGGATGAACACTGAAGCTTTCTTT.

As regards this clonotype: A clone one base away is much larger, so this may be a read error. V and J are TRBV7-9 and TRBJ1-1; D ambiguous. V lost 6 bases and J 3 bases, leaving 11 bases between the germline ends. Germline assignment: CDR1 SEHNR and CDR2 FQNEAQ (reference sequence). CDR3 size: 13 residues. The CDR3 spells CASRVGMDTEAFF. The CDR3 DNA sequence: TGTGCCAGCAGAGTAGGGATGGACACTGAAGCTTTCTTT.

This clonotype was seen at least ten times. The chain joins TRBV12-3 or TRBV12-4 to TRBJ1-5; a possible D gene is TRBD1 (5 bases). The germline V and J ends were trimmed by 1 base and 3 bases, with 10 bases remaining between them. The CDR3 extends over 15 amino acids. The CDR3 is CASSLGRGFNQPQHF. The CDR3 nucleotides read TGTGCCAGCAGTTTAGGAAGGGGTTTCAATCAGCCCCAGCATTTT.

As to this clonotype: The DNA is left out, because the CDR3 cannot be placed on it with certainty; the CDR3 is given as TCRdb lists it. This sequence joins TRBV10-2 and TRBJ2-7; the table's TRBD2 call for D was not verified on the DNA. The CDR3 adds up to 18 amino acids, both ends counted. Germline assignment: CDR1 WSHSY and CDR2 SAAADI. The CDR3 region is CACSARDPRSGNPYEQYF.